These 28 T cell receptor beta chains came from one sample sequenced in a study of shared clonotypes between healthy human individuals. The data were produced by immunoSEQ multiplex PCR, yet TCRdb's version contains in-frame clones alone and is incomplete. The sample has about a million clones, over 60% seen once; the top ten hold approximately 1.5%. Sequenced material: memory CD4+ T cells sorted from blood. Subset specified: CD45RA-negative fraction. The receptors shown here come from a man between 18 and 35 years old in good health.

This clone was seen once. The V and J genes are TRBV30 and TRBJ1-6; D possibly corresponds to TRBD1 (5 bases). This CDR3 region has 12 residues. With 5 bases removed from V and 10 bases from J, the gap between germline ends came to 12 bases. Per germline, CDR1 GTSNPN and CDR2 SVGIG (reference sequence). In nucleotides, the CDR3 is TGTGCCTGGGAAGGGGTTAACTCACCCCTCCACTTT. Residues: CAWEGVNSPLHF.

The CDR3 DNA is TGTGCCAGCGGGGGTGACAACACTGAAGCTTTCTTT. Translated, it gives CASGGDNTEAFF. V usage is TRBV2 and J usage is TRBJ1-1; D may be TRBD1 (5 bases). Trimming removed 8 bases from V and 2 bases from J, with 9 bases in between. CDR1 is SNHLY and CDR2 is FYNNEI in the germline V gene. The CDR3 spans 12 residues.

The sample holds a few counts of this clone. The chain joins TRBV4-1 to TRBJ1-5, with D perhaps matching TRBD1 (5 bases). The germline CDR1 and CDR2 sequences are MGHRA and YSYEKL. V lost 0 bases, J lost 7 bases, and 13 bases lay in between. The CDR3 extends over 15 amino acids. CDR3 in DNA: TGCGCCAGCAGCCAAGATCCCTTTGGGGGGCAGCCCCAGCATTTT. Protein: CASSQDPFGGQPQHF.

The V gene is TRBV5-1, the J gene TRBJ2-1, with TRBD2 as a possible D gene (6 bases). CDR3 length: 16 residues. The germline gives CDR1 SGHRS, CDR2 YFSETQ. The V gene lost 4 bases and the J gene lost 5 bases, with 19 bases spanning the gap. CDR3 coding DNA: TGCGCCAGCAGCCCCGGAGGGCGGGCAGGCAACAATGAGCAGTTCTTC. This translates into CASSPGGRAGNNEQFF.

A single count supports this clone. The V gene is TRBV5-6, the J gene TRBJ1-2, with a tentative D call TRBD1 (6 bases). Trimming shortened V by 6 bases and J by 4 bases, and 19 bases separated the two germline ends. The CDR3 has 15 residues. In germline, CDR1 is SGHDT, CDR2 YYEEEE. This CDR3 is CASTFLQGQTYGYTF. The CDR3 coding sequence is TGTGCCAGCACCTTTCTGCAAGGACAGACCTATGGCTACACCTTC.

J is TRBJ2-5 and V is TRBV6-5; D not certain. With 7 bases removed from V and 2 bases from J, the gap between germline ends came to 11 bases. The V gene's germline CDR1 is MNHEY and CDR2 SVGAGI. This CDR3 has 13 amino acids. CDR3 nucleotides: TGTGCCAGCACCGTCGACTCGCAAGAGACCCAGTACTTC. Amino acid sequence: CASTVDSQETQYF.

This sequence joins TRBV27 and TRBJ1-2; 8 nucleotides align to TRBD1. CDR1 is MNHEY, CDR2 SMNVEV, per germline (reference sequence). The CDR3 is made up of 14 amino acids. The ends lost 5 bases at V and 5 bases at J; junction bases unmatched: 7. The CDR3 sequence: CASSAQGAGYGYTF. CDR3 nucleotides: TGTGCCAGCAGTGCCCAGGGGGCTGGGTATGGCTACACCTTC.

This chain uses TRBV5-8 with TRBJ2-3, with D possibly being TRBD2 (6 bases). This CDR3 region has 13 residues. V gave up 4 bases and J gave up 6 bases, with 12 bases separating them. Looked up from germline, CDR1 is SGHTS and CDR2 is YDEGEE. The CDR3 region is CASSLPLADTQYF. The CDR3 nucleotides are TGTGCCAGCAGCCTGCCGCTAGCGGATACGCAGTATTTT.

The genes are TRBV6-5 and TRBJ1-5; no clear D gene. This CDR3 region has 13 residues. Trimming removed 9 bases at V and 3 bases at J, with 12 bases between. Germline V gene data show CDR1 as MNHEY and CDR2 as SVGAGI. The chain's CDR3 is CASSTAPNQPQHF. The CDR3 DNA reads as TGTGCCAGTTCGACGGCACCCAATCAGCCCCAGCATTTT.

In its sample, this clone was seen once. CDR3 loop: CASSDPLKEQYF. The CDR3 nucleotides are TGTGCCAGCAGTGATCCTTTGAAGGAGCAGTACTTC. V and J are TRBV6-1 and TRBJ2-7; D is undetermined. V dropped 3 bases and J dropped 7 bases, with 10 bases sitting between them. CDR3 length: 12 residues. The V gene's germline CDR1 is MNHNS and CDR2 SASEGT.

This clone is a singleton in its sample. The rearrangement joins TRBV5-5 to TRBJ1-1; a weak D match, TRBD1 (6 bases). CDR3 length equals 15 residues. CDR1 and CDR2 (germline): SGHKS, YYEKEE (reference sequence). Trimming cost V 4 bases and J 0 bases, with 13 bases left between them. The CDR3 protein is CASSVPGHLNTEAFF. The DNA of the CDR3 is TGTGCCAGCAGCGTCCCGGGACATCTGAACACTGAAGCTTTCTTT.

As DNA, the CDR3 is TGCAGCGTACCACGGACAGTTTATAATTCACCCCTCCACTTT. Its translation: CSVPRTVYNSPLHF. The chain carries TRBV29-1 and TRBJ1-6, with TRBD1 as a possible D gene (6 bases). Germline V gene sequence: CDR1 SQVTM, CDR2 ANQGSEA. Trimming took off 6 bases at V and 4 bases at J, with 13 bases between the two ends. This CDR3 comprises 14 residues.

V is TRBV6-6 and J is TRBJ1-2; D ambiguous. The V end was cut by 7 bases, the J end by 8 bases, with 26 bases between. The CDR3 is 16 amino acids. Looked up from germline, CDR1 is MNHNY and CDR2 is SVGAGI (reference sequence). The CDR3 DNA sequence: TGTGCCAGCACCCCCAAGGGCCAGACCACAGCGGAAGGCTACACCTTC. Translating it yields CASTPKGQTTAEGYTF.

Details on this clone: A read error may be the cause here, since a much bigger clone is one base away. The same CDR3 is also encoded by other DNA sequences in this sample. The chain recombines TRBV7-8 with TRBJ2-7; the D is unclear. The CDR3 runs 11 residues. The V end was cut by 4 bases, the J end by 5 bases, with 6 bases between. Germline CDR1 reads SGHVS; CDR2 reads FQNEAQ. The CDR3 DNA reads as TGTGCCAGCAGCTCCGACCACGAGCAGTACTTC. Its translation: CASSSDHEQYF.

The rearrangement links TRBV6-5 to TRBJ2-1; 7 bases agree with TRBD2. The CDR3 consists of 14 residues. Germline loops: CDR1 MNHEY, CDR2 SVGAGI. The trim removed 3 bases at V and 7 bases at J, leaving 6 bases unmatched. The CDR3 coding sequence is TGTGCCAGCAGTTATTCGACACTAGCGAATGAGCAGTTCTTC. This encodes CASSYSTLANEQFF.

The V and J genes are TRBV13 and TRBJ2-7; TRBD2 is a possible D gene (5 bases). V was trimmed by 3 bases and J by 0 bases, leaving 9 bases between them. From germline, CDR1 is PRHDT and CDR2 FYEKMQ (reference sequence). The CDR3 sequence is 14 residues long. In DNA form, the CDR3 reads TGTGCCAGCAGCTTGGCGGGTTCCTCCTACGAGCAGTACTTC. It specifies CASSLAGSSYEQYF.

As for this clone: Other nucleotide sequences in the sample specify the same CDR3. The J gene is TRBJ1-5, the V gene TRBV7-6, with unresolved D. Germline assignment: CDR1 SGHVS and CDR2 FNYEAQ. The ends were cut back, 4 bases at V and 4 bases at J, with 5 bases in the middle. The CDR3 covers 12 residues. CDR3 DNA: TGTGCCAGCAGCTCATTAAATCAGCCCCAGCATTTT. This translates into CASSSLNQPQHF.

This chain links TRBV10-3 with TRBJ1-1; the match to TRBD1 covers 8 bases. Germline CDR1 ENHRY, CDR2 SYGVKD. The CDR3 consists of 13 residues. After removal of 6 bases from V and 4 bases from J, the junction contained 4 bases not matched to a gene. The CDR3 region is CAISNDRGTEAFF. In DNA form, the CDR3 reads TGTGCCATCAGCAATGACAGGGGCACTGAAGCTTTCTTT.

This CDR3 reads CASESGVASNTGELFF. DNA for the CDR3: TGCGCCAGCGAGAGTGGAGTAGCCTCGAACACCGGGGAGCTGTTTTTT. The chain uses TRBV5-1 and TRBJ2-2; D ambiguous. The ends were cut back, 7 bases at V and 0 bases at J, with 16 bases in the middle. The CDR3 covers 16 residues. Looked up from germline, CDR1 is SGHRS and CDR2 is YFSETQ.

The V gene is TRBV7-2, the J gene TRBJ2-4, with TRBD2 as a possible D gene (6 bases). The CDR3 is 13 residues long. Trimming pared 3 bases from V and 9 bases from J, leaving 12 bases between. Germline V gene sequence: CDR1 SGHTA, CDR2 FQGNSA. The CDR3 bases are TGTGCCAGCAGCTTGGACTATTCCGGCATTCAGTACTTC. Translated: CASSLDYSGIQYF.

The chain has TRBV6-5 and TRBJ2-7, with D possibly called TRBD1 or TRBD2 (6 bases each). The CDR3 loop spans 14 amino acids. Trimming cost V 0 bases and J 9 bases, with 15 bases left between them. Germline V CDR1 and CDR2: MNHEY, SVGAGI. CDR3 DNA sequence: TGTGCCAGCAGTTACTCCGGGGGCCGCGTTGTGCAGTACTTC. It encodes CASSYSGGRVVQYF.

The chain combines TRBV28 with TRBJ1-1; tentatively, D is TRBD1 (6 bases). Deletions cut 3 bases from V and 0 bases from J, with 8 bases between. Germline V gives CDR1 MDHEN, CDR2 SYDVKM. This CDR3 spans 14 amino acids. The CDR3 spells CASSLPGVNTEAFF. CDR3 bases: TGTGCCAGCAGTTTGCCAGGGGTGAACACTGAAGCTTTCTTT. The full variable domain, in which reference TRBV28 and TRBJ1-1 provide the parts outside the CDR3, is DVKVTQSSRYLVKRTGEKVFLECVQDMDHENMFWYRQDPGLGLRLIYFSYDVKMKEKGDIPEGYSVSREKKERFSLILESASTNQTSMYLCASSLPGVNTEAFFGQGTRLTVV.

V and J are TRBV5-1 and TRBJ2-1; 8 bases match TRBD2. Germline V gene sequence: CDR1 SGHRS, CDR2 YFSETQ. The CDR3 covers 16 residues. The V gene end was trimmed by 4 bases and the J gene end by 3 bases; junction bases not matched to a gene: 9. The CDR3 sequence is CASSPGAGGGYNEQFF. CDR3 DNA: TGCGCCAGCAGCCCTGGGGCGGGGGGCGGCTACAATGAGCAGTTCTTC.

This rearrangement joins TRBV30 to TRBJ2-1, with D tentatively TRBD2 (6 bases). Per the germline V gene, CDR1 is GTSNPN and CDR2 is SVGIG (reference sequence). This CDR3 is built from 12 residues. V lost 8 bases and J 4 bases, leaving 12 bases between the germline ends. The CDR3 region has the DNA TGTGCCCATTCGGGGGTATACAATGAGCAGTTCTTC. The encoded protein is CAHSGVYNEQFF.

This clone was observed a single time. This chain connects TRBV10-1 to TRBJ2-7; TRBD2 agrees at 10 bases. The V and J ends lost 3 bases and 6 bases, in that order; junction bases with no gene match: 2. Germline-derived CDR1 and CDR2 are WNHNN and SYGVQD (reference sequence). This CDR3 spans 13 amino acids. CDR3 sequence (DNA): TGCGCCAGCAGTGATAGCGGGAGGCCCGAGCAGTACTTC. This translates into CASSDSGRPEQYF.

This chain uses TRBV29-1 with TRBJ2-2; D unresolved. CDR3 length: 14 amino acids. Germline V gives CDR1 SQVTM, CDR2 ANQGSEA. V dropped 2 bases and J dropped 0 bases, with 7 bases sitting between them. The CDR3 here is CSVESVTNTGELFF. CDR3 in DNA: TGCAGCGTTGAATCCGTGACGAACACCGGGGAGCTGTTTTTT.

The CDR3 loop is CASGRAGEITDTQYF. DNA for the CDR3: TGTGCCAGCGGGAGGGCAGGGGAGATCACAGATACGCAGTATTTT. The chain has TRBV7-2 and TRBJ2-3; TRBD2 might be the D (7 bases). V gave up 8 bases and J gave up 2 bases, with 17 bases separating them. Germline V gene sequence: CDR1 SGHTA, CDR2 FQGNSA. The CDR3 runs 15 residues.

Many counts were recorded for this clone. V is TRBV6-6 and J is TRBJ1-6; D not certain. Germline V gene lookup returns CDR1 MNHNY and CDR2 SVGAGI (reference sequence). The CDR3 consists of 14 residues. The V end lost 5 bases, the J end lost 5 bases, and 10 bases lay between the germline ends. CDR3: CASSPRPNNSPLHF. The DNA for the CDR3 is TGTGCCAGCAGTCCCCGTCCGAATAATTCACCCCTCCACTTT.